The 8 T cell receptor beta chains below come from one sample, sequenced in a study of shared clonotypes between healthy human individuals. This table comes from immunoSEQ multiplex PCR, and its TCRdb copy is limited to in-frame clones, with some not included. The sample has millions of clones, about 92% seen once; the top ten hold around 0.4%. The sample comprised naive CD4+ T cells from PBMCs. Documented subset: CD45RA+ positively selected. The receptors were gathered from a man younger than 35 in good health. Some clones in this sample may be carry-over from other donors' samples.

This sequence joins TRBV15 and TRBJ1-5; 7 bases align to TRBD1. Trimming took 0 bases from V and 7 from J; bases not matched to a gene: 9. Germline V CDR1 and CDR2: LNHNV, YYDKDF (reference sequence). CDR3 length equals 16 residues. As DNA, the CDR3 is TGTGCCACCAGCAGAGACAGGGGGACGTCGTCCCAGCCCCAGCATTTT. Translated, it gives CATSRDRGTSSQPQHF.

The rearrangement uses TRBV6-5 and TRBJ1-2; no clear D. The CDR3 runs to 13 residues. Germline-derived CDR1 and CDR2 are MNHEY and SVGAGI. V lost 0 bases and J 7 bases, leaving 9 bases between the germline ends. The CDR3 nucleotides read TGTGCCAGCAGTTACTCGGGCCCTCGTGGCTACACCTTC. Protein sequence: CASSYSGPRGYTF.

V usage is TRBV25-1 and J usage is TRBJ1-2; 7 bases align to TRBD1. Germline trimming cut 8 bases from V and 2 bases from J; bases unmatched to any gene: 5. The CDR3 loop spans 13 amino acids. CDR1 MGHDK and CDR2 SYGVNS come from the germline V gene. The DNA of the CDR3 is TGTGCCAGCGGCGAGACAGGGAACTATGGCTACACCTTC. Translation: CASGETGNYGYTF.

This chain connects TRBV19 to TRBJ1-1; D is undetermined. The CDR3 totals 13 residues. CDR1 LNHDA and CDR2 SQIVND come from the germline V gene (reference sequence). Deletions cut 9 bases from V and 2 bases from J, with 13 bases between. The CDR3 region has the DNA TGTGCCAGCAAGAAAATCCATAACACTGAAGCTTTCTTT. Its protein product is CASKKIHNTEAFF.

This clone has just a few counts. The chain links TRBV5-1 to TRBJ1-1; 8 bases agree with TRBD1. V was clipped by 9 bases and J by 0 bases; unmatched bases: 13. CDR1 and CDR2 from the germline V gene are SGHRS and YFSETQ. This CDR3 is built from 16 residues. The CDR3 reads CATATGAGKVNTEAFF. CDR3 bases: TGCGCCACTGCGACAGGGGCAGGGAAAGTGAACACTGAAGCTTTCTTT.

This chain uses TRBV7-3 with TRBJ2-1, with unresolved D. This CDR3 is 13 amino acids long. The V gene's germline CDR1 is SGHTA and CDR2 FQGTGA. Trimming removed 0 bases from V and 9 bases from J, with 9 bases in between. Here the CDR3 DNA reads TGTGCCAGCAGCTTAACGCAGTATACTGAGCAGTTCTTC. This translates into CASSLTQYTEQFF.

This clone was seen only once. In DNA form, the CDR3 reads TGTGCCAGTATCAGACGGGATTCGAGCGACAGTCGGGCGAACACTGAAGCTTTCTTT. Protein product: CASIRRDSSDSRANTEAFF. J is TRBJ1-1 and V is TRBV19; a possible D gene is TRBD1 (5 bases). This CDR3 has 19 residues. The germline gives CDR1 LNHDA, CDR2 SQIVND (reference sequence). V was trimmed by 7 bases and J by 1 base, leaving 28 bases between them.

The chain uses TRBV29-1 and TRBJ2-5, with TRBD1 matching over 7 bases. Gene TRBJ2-7 matches the end of the DNA better, so the J call may be wrong. The CDR3 consists of 14 residues. CDR1 SQVTM and CDR2 ANQGSEA come from the germline V gene. Here the CDR3 reads CSVVSGTVYGEQYF. The CDR3 DNA sequence: TGCAGCGTTGTCTCCGGGACAGTTTACGGCGAGCAGTACTTC.